This T cell receptor beta chain was documented in a study of early T cells in non-severe SARS-CoV-2 infection. This clonotype was seen more than once but under ten times. TCRdb re-analysed the 5' RACE reads in MiXCR, keeping a single row per CDR3 protein. The table has tens of thousands of distinct CDR3 sequences, about 12% seen once; the top ten hold 2% to 3%. CDR3 length: 14 amino acids. The TCR sequence derives from an adult who was a healthcare worker with PCR-confirmed SARS-CoV-2 infection or an uninfected control (not recorded which). The chain uses TRBV12-2 and TRBJ2-7; no check of the table's D call, TRBD1, against the DNA was made. TRBV12-2 is deemed a pseudogene. The starting material was whole blood, obtained at baseline. In DNA, the CDR3 is TGTGCAAGTCGCCTATTAGCGGACAGGTACGAGCAGTACTTC. Translation gives CASRLLADRYEQYF.